There are a few counts of the clone carrying this T cell receptor beta chain. TCRdb re-derived calls from the RT-PCR reads in MiXCR, one entry per CDR3 protein. Of around 700,000 distinct CDR3 sequences listed, approximately 14% are singletons. CDR3 size: 12 residues. The germline V gene encodes CDR1 SEHNR and CDR2 FQNEAQ (reference sequence). Trimming took 4 bases from V and 3 from J, leaving 7 bases between them. The specimen sequenced was memory CD4+ T cells from blood. V gene TRBV7-9 combines with J gene TRBJ2-7, with D unresolved. This TCR was recovered from a female donor in good health, serving as a healthy control. The CDR3 DNA is TGTGCCAGCAGCTATTCGGACTACGAGCAGTACTTC. Translation: CASSYSDYEQYF. Full variable domain (missing parts from reference TRBV7-9 and TRBJ2-7): DTGVSQNPRHKITKRGQNVTFRCDPISEHNRLYWYRQTLGQGPEFLTYFQNEAQLEKSRLLSDRFSAERPKGSFSTLEIQRTEQGDSAMYLCASSYSDYEQYFGPGTRLTVT.